This T cell receptor beta chain was retrieved from a study of molecular identifiers for immune sequencing clone quantification. TCRdb called the PCR reads again in MiXCR, with one record for every CDR3 protein. Seen here are hundreds of thousands of distinct CDR3 sequences, less than 30% observed once, and the top ten hold 0.75% to 0.8%. This clonotype was recorded many times. Material: naive CD8+ T cells from blood, with Jurkat cell RNA spiked in. Subset reported: FACS-sorted CD8+CD4-CCR7+CD45RA+ naive T cells. The receptor was derived from a human donor in good health. Some libraries in this study had Jurkat cell RNA spiked in.

CDR3 nucleotides: TGTGCCAGCAGCCAAGATCCCCTCTGGGCTGGGGAGCTGTTTTTT. This gives the protein CASSQDPLWAGELFF. The V call is TRBV3-1, the J call TRBJ2-2; no firm D call. Deletions cut 0 bases from V and 8 bases from J, with 13 bases between. The V gene's germline CDR1 is LGHDT and CDR2 YNNKEL (reference sequence). The CDR3 contains 15 residues.